This T cell receptor beta chain came from a study of T cells after yellow fever vaccination. V was cut by 8 bases and J by 6 bases, with 10 bases left in between. The length of the CDR3 is 12 residues. Only a few counts were recorded for this clonotype. TCRdb redid the calling of the 5' RACE reads with MiXCR, one entry per CDR3 protein. The data hold hundreds of thousands of distinct CDR3 sequences, with 9% to 15% observed a single time. This receptor was identified in a young man who received the YFV17D yellow fever vaccine. Sequenced material: PBMCs, taken on the day of the yellow fever booster vaccination. This rearrangement joins TRBV12-3 or TRBV12-4 to TRBJ2-2; D is perhaps TRBD2 (7 bases). For the CDR3, the DNA is TGTGCCAGCGTGGGGGGGCCCGGGGAGCTGTTTTTT. Protein: CASVGGPGELFF.